The present T cell receptor (beta chain) was sequenced within a study of blood T cell repertoires in COVID-19 (dated by TCRdb to 2020 to 2022). General notes on the study: The collaborator samples originated in the United States, Italy and Spain and spanned the acute and convalescent phases of COVID-19. The repertoires were made available in a free public database intended to serve as a resource for research on the immune response to SARS-CoV-2. Subjects who had been exposed to COVID-19, were actively infected with it, or had recovered from it provided the deeply sampled blood TCRbeta repertoires that made up the dataset. The samples were drawn from the first 160 participants of the ongoing ImmuneRACE study and from 950 to 1,500 subjects provided by 6 global collaborators. The material from the prospective study consisted of cDNA or gDNA derived from T cells, B-cell-depleted T cells, or PBMCs. Where available, HLA class I and class II types were taken from metadata supplied by the sample provider and were not determined by assay-based typing. The sample metadata nearly always contained a de-identified subject ID, COVID-19 status, age in years and sex.

Each collaborating institution followed its own protocols to collect whole blood in K2EDTA tubes. For TCRbeta analysis, collaborator samples were shipped as frozen whole blood, as isolated PBMCs, or as DNA extracted from either sample type. TCRbeta CDR3 regions were amplified from genomic DNA by means of the immunoSEQ Assay, a bias-controlled multiplex PCR. Per the authors' processing: The number of nucleated cells in each sample was estimated from the amplification of reference gene primers within the assay. To quantify the absolute abundance of each unique TCRbeta CDR3 rearrangement, sequence reads were collapsed and filtered. For each sample, productive Simpson clonality was calculated by taking the square root of Simpson's diversity index across productive rearrangements. TCRdb took this table from immuneACCESS and kept in-frame rearrangements with V and J called. Such tables lack part of the clones; where checked against another copy, unresolved V genes explain under half of the gap, and the rest is unexplained. For V, J and clone size, that table is used; D and trimming come from the DNA. This sample holds roughly 200,000 clones; around 80% were observed only once. Just over 8.5% of the sample belongs to the ten largest clones.

As to this clone: Its antigen is currently not known. Base qualities are not at hand, and no much larger clone is one base apart. Different DNA sequences within this sample yield the same CDR3.

Study-level results and caveats: The quantity of clinical and demographic metadata differed by source and by participant and was supplied without curation.

Taken from the germline V gene, the CDR1 and CDR2 loops are KGHSH and LQKENI. The CDR3 numbers 14 residues from cysteine through phenylalanine. Of the read, only the CDR3 DNA is kept; its 42 bases are in frame from base 1. Trimming accounts for 3 bases at V and 6 bases at J, while the number of junction bases matched to no gene is 6. The sample comprised peripheral blood. This chain joins TRBV18 to TRBJ2-7, and TRBD1 aligns with 9 junction nucleotides. This TCR came from a man aged 35-49 years with active or convalescent COVID-19. The CDR3 in this case is CASSPNRGPGEQYF. The nucleotide sequence reads as follows: TGTGCCAGCTCACCCAACAGGGGGCCAGGCGAGCAGTACTTC.